These 17 T cell receptor beta chains originate from one sample sequenced in a study of CD8+ T cells in alopecia areata. Sequencing used cDNA as its template, made by extracting RNA and reverse transcribing it. The table came from immunoSEQ multiplex PCR; TCRdb's copy has only in-frame clones and leaves some out. This table holds around 100,000 clones, approximately 70% found once. Treatment here: oral pan-JAK inhibitor, 5-10 mg twice daily. The source was CD8+ T cells sorted from blood, collected around week 44, from a patient treated with tofacitinib. These receptors originate from a human donor with alopecia areata.

In its sample, this clone was seen a few times. V and J are TRBV5-5 and TRBJ2-3; D is possibly TRBD2 (5 bases). Trimming cost V 4 bases and J 4 bases, with 7 bases left between them. This CDR3 spans 12 amino acids. Germline lookup yields CDR1 SGHKS and CDR2 YYEKEE (reference sequence). The CDR3 is CASSPGADTQYF. For the CDR3, the DNA is TGTGCCAGCAGCCCCGGGGCAGATACGCAGTATTTT. The whole variable domain, remainder taken from reference TRBV5-5 and TRBJ2-3, is DAGVTQSPTHLIKTRGQQVTLRCSPISGHKSVSWYQQVLGQGPQFIFQYYEKEERGRGNFPDRFSARQFPNYSSELNVNALLLGDSALYLCASSPGADTQYFGPGTRLTVL.

This clone was detected only a few times. The V gene is TRBV27, the J gene TRBJ1-2; no reliable D call. Trimming cost V 5 bases and J 7 bases, with 17 bases left between them. Germline V gene data show CDR1 as MNHEY and CDR2 as SMNVEV (reference sequence). The CDR3 covers 14 residues. This CDR3 is CASSPHRRARGYTF. CDR3 DNA: TGTGCCAGCAGTCCGCACAGAAGGGCTCGTGGCTACACCTTC.

CDR3 sequence reads: CAISDGGLGETQYF. The CDR3, as DNA: TGTGCCATCAGTGACGGTGGACTAGGGGAGACCCAGTACTTC. V is TRBV10-3 and J is TRBJ2-5; 7 nucleotides line up with TRBD2. Germline CDR1 and CDR2: ENHRY and SYGVKD. V was clipped by 3 bases and J by 5 bases; unmatched bases: 6. The CDR3 totals 14 residues.

This clone was observed many times. The rearrangement joins TRBV11-2 to TRBJ1-2; no firm D call. Germline V gene sequence: CDR1 SGHAT, CDR2 FQNNGV. This CDR3 spans 12 amino acids. The V end was cut by 0 bases, the J end by 7 bases, with 6 bases between. CDR3 bases: TGTGCCAGCAGCTTAGATGGGATTGGCTACACCTTC. It translates to CASSLDGIGYTF.

This chain links TRBV19 with TRBJ2-7; 9 bases map to TRBD1. The CDR3 extends over 13 amino acids. Trimming removed 10 bases from V and 7 bases from J; junction bases left unmatched: 11. Germline V gene data show CDR1 as LNHDA and CDR2 as SQIVND (reference sequence). For the CDR3, the DNA is TGTGCCACCGGGGACAGGGTGACGTATGAGCAGTACTTC. Its protein is CATGDRVTYEQYF.

The genes are TRBV6-5 and TRBJ1-1; tentative D call: TRBD1 (6 bases). Trimming shortened V by 4 bases and J by 0 bases, and 9 bases separated the two germline ends. Germline V lookup: CDR1 MNHEY, CDR2 SVGAGI. The CDR3 spans 14 residues. Written as DNA, the CDR3 is TGTGCCAGCAGTTTACAGGGTATGAACACTGAAGCTTTCTTT. Its protein is CASSLQGMNTEAFF.

This chain uses TRBV29-1 with TRBJ2-5; 11 bases agree with TRBD1. Gene TRBJ2-7 matches the end of the DNA better, so the J call may be wrong. CDR3 length equals 14 residues. The germline gives CDR1 SQVTM, CDR2 ANQGSEA. The CDR3 bases are TGCAGCGTTGCCCGGACAGGGGGCTTCGACGAGCAGTACTTC. It yields the protein CSVARTGGFDEQYF.

This clone was picked up one time. The chain is built from TRBV6-1 and TRBJ1-4; D is possibly TRBD1 (6 bases). The CDR3 consists of 15 residues. The V end was cut by 3 bases, the J end by 5 bases, with 13 bases between. Germline V lookup: CDR1 MNHNS, CDR2 SASEGT. The CDR3 bases are TGTGCCAGCAGTGAGTTTGGGGGCTCGAATGAAAAACTGTTTTTT. Protein product: CASSEFGGSNEKLFF.

This chain joins TRBV13 and TRBJ1-2; D perhaps matches TRBD1 (6 bases). There are 16 residues in the CDR3. V lost 1 base to trimming and J lost 5 bases, with 17 bases between them. The V gene's germline CDR1 is PRHDT and CDR2 FYEKMQ (reference sequence). The CDR3, as DNA: TGTGCCAGCAGCTTAGCACAGGGCCAACTAACATATGGCTACACCTTC. Translating it yields CASSLAQGQLTYGYTF.

V is TRBV13 and J is TRBJ2-6; 7 bases fit TRBD1. V was clipped by 5 bases and J by 4 bases; unmatched bases: 11. This CDR3 comprises 17 residues. Germline V CDR1 and CDR2: PRHDT, FYEKMQ (reference sequence). CDR3 DNA sequence: TGTGCCAGCAGCAGTCTTTTCACGGGACAGGGGGCCAACGTCCTGACTTTC. Encoded protein: CASSSLFTGQGANVLTF.

This clone appeared a few times. V and J are TRBV28 and TRBJ1-3; tentative D call: TRBD1 (6 bases). CDR3 length: 16 amino acids. Trimming stripped 5 bases from V and 4 bases from J, with 18 bases between. Germline CDR1 reads MDHEN; CDR2 reads SYDVKM. The CDR3 region is CASSLPTGLLGNTIYF. CDR3 coding DNA: TGTGCCAGCAGTCTCCCGACAGGTCTTCTAGGAAACACCATATATTTT.

This chain links TRBV9 with TRBJ2-7, with D tentatively TRBD1 (6 bases). Germline V gene data show CDR1 as SGDLS and CDR2 as YYNGEE. CDR3 length equals 14 residues. Trimming stripped 3 bases from V and 2 bases from J, with 12 bases between. The CDR3 DNA reads as TGTGCCAGCAGCGGAACAGGGCCGGCCTACGAGCAGTACTTC. Translating gives CASSGTGPAYEQYF.

This clone was detected only once. At the DNA level, this CDR3 is encoded by other sequences in the same sample as well. The rearrangement links TRBV19 to TRBJ1-5; D not resolved. The CDR3 spans 13 residues. Germline lookup yields CDR1 LNHDA and CDR2 SQIVND (reference sequence). Trimming shortened V by 3 bases and J by 2 bases, and 5 bases separated the two germline ends. DNA of the CDR3: TGTGCCAGTAGTATCTCCGGCAATCAGCCCCAGCATTTT. This encodes CASSISGNQPQHF.

The chain employs TRBV29-1 and TRBJ1-3; 7 bases map to TRBD1. Germline CDR1 is SQVTM and CDR2 is ANQGSEA. With 3 bases clipped from V and 6 bases from J, the junction kept 11 bases outside the gene matches. The CDR3 length is 15 residues. DNA of the CDR3: TGCAGCGTTGAGCGTTCAGGGGGAACCAAAAACACCATATATTTT. As protein: CSVERSGGTKNTIYF.

This clone was recorded a few times. V gene TRBV7-9 combines with J gene TRBJ2-7, with D maybe TRBD1 (5 bases). Between the trimmed V and J ends, which lost 7 bases and 2 bases, there was a span of 6 bases. CDR3 size: 11 residues. The V gene's germline CDR1 is SEHNR and CDR2 FQNEAQ (reference sequence). The CDR3, as DNA: TGTGCCAGCACAGGGACCTACGAGCAGTACTTC. This gives the protein CASTGTYEQYF.

This clone has just one count. This chain uses TRBV30 with TRBJ2-1; no firm D call. CDR1 and CDR2 (germline): GTSNPN, SVGIG (reference sequence). The CDR3 consists of 12 residues. With 0 bases removed from V and 9 bases from J, the gap between germline ends came to 9 bases. As DNA, the CDR3 is TGTGCCTGGAGTGTACTGGCTGGTGAGCAGTTCTTC. Translation: CAWSVLAGEQFF.

V gene TRBV4-3 combines with J gene TRBJ2-3; TRBD2 agrees at 9 bases. The CDR3 spans 17 residues. Germline V gene data show CDR1 as LGHNA and CDR2 as YSLEER. The ends lost 0 bases at V and 5 bases at J; junction bases unmatched: 9. In DNA form, the CDR3 reads TGCGCCAGCAGCCAAGATGGGCCTAGCGGGGTTCAAGATACGCAGTATTTT. It specifies CASSQDGPSGVQDTQYF.